This T cell receptor (beta chain) is drawn from a study of T-cell memory formation after mild COVID-19. For the study at large: Largely donor-specific sequence clusters came from two donors. Study-level points and caveats: Among contracting clones, CD4+ were mainly CM/EM and CD8+ enriched in EMRA. Second-wave clones that peaked on day 37 lacked confirmed SARS-CoV-2 specificity.

From 5'RACE with constant-segment primers came TCR alpha and TCR beta cDNA libraries that carried sample barcodes and UMIs. From the 5' RACE reads, TCRdb called clonotypes with MiXCR, one entry per CDR3 protein. The sample includes roughly 190,000 distinct CDR3 sequences, around 19% of them seen just once. The sample holds a few counts of this clonotype. Its antigen is currently unknown. Material for sequencing was PBMCs or a T cell subset sorted from them (not recorded which). This TCR came from an adult woman who had mild COVID-19 (a few samples of this study predate the infection). Cell type and time point are not known.

The CDR3 DNA is TGTGCCAGCAGCTTGGGACTAAAAGGGACCCAGTACTTC. Amino acids: CASSLGLKGTQYF. The chain has TRBV11-3 and TRBJ2-5, with 7 bases matching TRBD2. This CDR3 spans 13 amino acids. Germline CDR1 SGHNT, CDR2 YENEEA. Trimming cost V 3 bases and J 7 bases; bases outside gene matches: 5.